This T cell receptor (beta chain) was captured by sequencing in a study of radiotherapy plus CTLA-4 blockade in lung cancer. Whole-study results and caveats: Expansion in blood of tumor-derived TCR clones was seen after radiotherapy plus ipilimumab.

The study gave focal radiation plus ipilimumab CTLA-4 blockade to patients with chemo-refractory metastatic non-small-cell lung cancer. Profiled with immunoSEQ multiplex PCR; TCRdb holds only in-frame clones, not every one. The sample comprises about 85,000 clones, about 86% of which are singletons, and 2% to 2.5% rests with the top ten. A word on this clone: Antigen: not known.

J was trimmed by 6 bases and V by 0 bases; bases with no gene match: 6. The CDR3 contains 17 residues. CDR1 is SGHNT, CDR2 YYREEE, per germline (reference sequence). This chain uses TRBV5-4 with TRBJ2-1, with 13 bases matching TRBD2. This TCR was recovered from a human donor with non-small cell lung cancer who had a partial response to radiotherapy plus ipilimumab. Sequencing used peripheral blood, obtained from a patient treated with radiotherapy plus ipilimumab. The DNA for the CDR3 is TGTGCCAGCAGCTTGGCCGCTACTAGCGGGAGGGCCAATGAGCAGTTCTTC. Translated, it gives CASSLAATSGRANEQFF.